The clone carrying this T cell receptor beta chain has a count of ten or more. Its antigen is still unknown. CDR1 is LGHNA, CDR2 YSLEER, per germline. Germline trimming cut 0 bases from V and 3 bases from J; bases unmatched to any gene: 17. The length of the CDR3 is 20 residues. The data derive from a study of T cell repertoires in cytomegalovirus infection. Study-level information: CMV infection together with matching HLA type was indicated by public TCR beta signatures.

MiXCR, run by TCRdb on the reads, gives a single entry per CDR3 protein. Of about 250,000 distinct CDR3 sequences in the sample, roughly 6.5% are singletons; the top ten hold about 6.3%. General study results and limits: Public TCR beta family frequency separated CMV-and-HLA carriers, including in an independent cohort. HLA-C-restricted CMV clonotypes gave the most frequent clonotype in two of eight donors.

The chain couples TRBV4-3 to TRBJ2-1; TRBD1 matches at 7 bases. This clonotype originated in a human donor in good health (CMV status not recorded). Some clones in this sample may be carry-over from other donors' samples. Sample: PBMCs. CDR3 sequence: CASSQDFFGRGYSLYNEQFF. The CDR3 nucleotides are TGCGCCAGCAGCCAAGATTTTTTTGGCAGGGGGTATTCCCTCTACAATGAGCAGTTCTTC.